The rows below give T cell receptor beta chains drawn from one sample of a study of cytomegalovirus exposure and HLA in healthy donors. Clones were read by immunoSEQ multiplex PCR, and TCRdb kept only the in-frame ones, dropping some. This repertoire shows about 120,000 clones, approximately 80% found once; its top ten account for approximately 5%. The sequenced sample consisted of PBMCs. The receptor set was obtained from a woman aged 25 to 39 in good health and CMV-seropositive. The CDR3 runs from the conserved cysteine through the conserved F or W. Each record gives: J gene, V gene, D gene, CDR3 protein. The D gene is left open where the match is weak.

J gene: TRBJ1-1
V gene: TRBV4-2
D gene: .
CDR3 protein: CASSQDPSGPAEAFF

J gene: TRBJ1-2
V gene: TRBV6-1
D gene: .
CDR3 protein: CASSVEGLNYGYTF

J gene: TRBJ1-1
V gene: TRBV19
D gene: .
CDR3 protein: CASSIGNTEAFF

J gene: TRBJ2-7
V gene: TRBV11-2
D gene: .
CDR3 protein: CASSMPRGSSTLYEQYF

J gene: TRBJ1-5
V gene: TRBV19
D gene: .
CDR3 protein: CASRSSFGQPQHF

J gene: TRBJ1-1
V gene: TRBV7-8
D gene: .
CDR3 protein: CASSLPRREAFF

J gene: TRBJ2-5
V gene: TRBV9
D gene: TRBD2
CDR3 protein: CASSATLAGSQETQYF

J gene: TRBJ1-2
V gene: TRBV18
D gene: .
CDR3 protein: CASSPRAPRESNYGYTF

J gene: TRBJ2-5
V gene: TRBV9
D gene: .
CDR3 protein: CASSKFGVETQYF

J gene: TRBJ2-3
V gene: TRBV27
D gene: TRBD2
CDR3 protein: CASSFGTSGSTDTQYF

J gene: TRBJ1-1
V gene: TRBV5-8
D gene: .
CDR3 protein: CASSLRARTEAFF

J gene: TRBJ2-7
V gene: TRBV30
D gene: TRBD1
CDR3 protein: CAWSVGQITYEQYF

J gene: TRBJ2-1
V gene: TRBV30
D gene: TRBD2
CDR3 protein: CAWRLAGGLEQFF

J gene: TRBJ2-7
V gene: TRBV10-2
D gene: .
CDR3 protein: CASSPGELPYEQYF

J gene: TRBJ2-1
V gene: TRBV5-1
D gene: TRBD1
CDR3 protein: CASSLVRDSGYNEQFF

J gene: TRBJ1-5
V gene: TRBV5-1
D gene: .
CDR3 protein: CASSSDSGNQPQHF

J gene: TRBJ1-2
V gene: TRBV6-1
D gene: .
CDR3 protein: CASSRTEEYGYTF

J gene: TRBJ2-3
V gene: TRBV7-2
D gene: .
CDR3 protein: CARQANTDTQYF

J gene: TRBJ2-2
V gene: TRBV5-1
D gene: TRBD1
CDR3 protein: CASSPGTGGTGELFF

J gene: TRBJ1-3
V gene: TRBV7-9
D gene: .
CDR3 protein: CSSSLNSYSGNTIYF

J gene: TRBJ2-1
V gene: TRBV7-8
D gene: TRBD1
CDR3 protein: CASSLRQGMIDEQFF

J gene: TRBJ1-1
V gene: TRBV4-1
D gene: TRBD1
CDR3 protein: CASSQDPGTGRGAFF

J gene: TRBJ2-1
V gene: TRBV27
D gene: TRBD2
CDR3 protein: CASSKLAGAEQFF

J gene: TRBJ1-1
V gene: TRBV12-5
D gene: .
CDR3 protein: CASGNRKTEAFF

J gene: TRBJ2-7
V gene: TRBV4-1
D gene: TRBD2
CDR3 protein: CASSQDDSGSVYEQYF

J gene: TRBJ2-2
V gene: TRBV10-3
D gene: TRBD2
CDR3 protein: CAISEILAVTANTGELFF

J gene: TRBJ2-3
V gene: TRBV7-2
D gene: TRBD2
CDR3 protein: CASSWGLAGGTDTQYF

J gene: TRBJ2-7
V gene: TRBV29-1
D gene: TRBD2
CDR3 protein: CSVEVSGTNSYEQYF

J gene: TRBJ1-5
V gene: TRBV4-1
D gene: .
CDR3 protein: CASSRQTNQPQHF

J gene: TRBJ2-3
V gene: TRBV10-1
D gene: TRBD2
CDR3 protein: CASSALAGGSASTDTQYF

J gene: TRBJ1-1
V gene: TRBV27
D gene: TRBD1
CDR3 protein: CASSTWAGGITEAFF

J gene: TRBJ2-5
V gene: TRBV7-9
D gene: .
CDR3 protein: CASLTREEETQYF

J gene: TRBJ2-1
V gene: TRBV29-1
D gene: TRBD2
CDR3 protein: CSVDRTSGGTYNEQFF

J gene: TRBJ1-2
V gene: TRBV7-9
D gene: .
CDR3 protein: CASSPTGLNYGCTF

J gene: TRBJ1-1
V gene: TRBV7-9
D gene: .
CDR3 protein: CASSLGGIEAFF

J gene: TRBJ1-2
V gene: TRBV19
D gene: TRBD1
CDR3 protein: CASRQGAGYGYTF

J gene: TRBJ2-6
V gene: TRBV27
D gene: .
CDR3 protein: CASSLLHQGSGANVLTF

J gene: TRBJ2-7
V gene: TRBV19
D gene: .
CDR3 protein: CARNNVWGLVICVVCSDSSYEQYF

J gene: TRBJ2-7
V gene: TRBV29-1
D gene: .
CDR3 protein: CSVVFQSLSYEQYF

J gene: TRBJ2-2
V gene: TRBV12-5
D gene: TRBD2
CDR3 protein: CASGLRLAGTNTGELFF

J gene: TRBJ2-7
V gene: TRBV19
D gene: .
CDR3 protein: CASSNRVTYEQYF